Presented here are 20 T cell receptor beta chains from one specimen sequenced in a study of regulatory T cells in long-lasting Graves disease. Both iRepertoire HTBI primers and Arm-PCR of CDR3 regions were used to build the TCR beta libraries. TCRdb fed the multiplex PCR reads into MiXCR, producing one record per CDR3 protein. The sample includes roughly 470,000 distinct CDR3 sequences, less than 25% seen only once; the top ten take 7.8%. Specified time point: persistent/refractory GD, antithyroid drugs over 5 years with positive TRAb. Generation of the TCR library employed RNA extracted from PBMCs. This specimen was peripheral blood mononuclear cells (PBMCs), taken when the disease was refractory, from a patient treated with antithyroid drugs. These receptor sequences come from a female donor with Graves disease.

Comments on this clonotype: A read error may explain this, as a much larger clone is one base away. The chain couples TRBV28 to TRBJ1-1; D not resolved. The CDR3 runs 12 residues. Trimming took off 4 bases at V and 3 bases at J, with 6 bases between the two ends. The germline V gene has CDR1 MDHEN and CDR2 SYDVKM. The CDR3 DNA reads TGTGCCAGCAGTTCAGCGCACACTGAAGCTTTCTTT. Its translation is CASSSAHTEAFF.

Remarks on this clonotype: One end of the junction varies from germline; a read error may be responsible. The chain combines TRBV29-1 with TRBJ2-6; perhaps TRBD1 as D (5 bases). The CDR3 runs 12 residues. Germline V gives CDR1 SQVTM, CDR2 ANQGSEA. As DNA, the CDR3 is TGCAGCGTTGGGGCTGGGGCCGACGTCCTGACTTTC. It codes for CSVGAGADVLTF.

This clonotype was detected many times. CDR3: CASRPLLNTEAFF. CDR3 in DNA: TGTGCCAGCAGACCACTCCTGAACACTGAAGCTTTCTTT. This rearrangement joins TRBV9 to TRBJ1-1; D unresolved. The V gene's germline CDR1 is SGDLS and CDR2 YYNGEE. This CDR3 spans 13 amino acids. The V gene lost 5 bases and the J gene lost 0 bases, with 8 bases spanning the gap.

This rearrangement joins TRBV29-1 to TRBJ1-5; D might be TRBD1 (6 bases). The CDR3 length is 14 residues. With 5 bases removed from V and 9 bases from J, the gap between germline ends came to 20 bases. The V gene's germline CDR1 is SQVTM and CDR2 ANQGSEA. The CDR3 bases are TGCAGCGTTCCATTACAGGGCCCCGGTGGGCCCCAGCATTTT. It encodes CSVPLQGPGGPQHF.

This clonotype occurred many times. This chain connects TRBV11-1 to TRBJ1-1; D is perhaps TRBD1 (5 bases). CDR1 and CDR2 (germline): SGHAT, FQDESV (reference sequence). This CDR3 has 13 residues. Trimming took off 8 bases at V and 4 bases at J, with 14 bases between the two ends. DNA of the CDR3: TGTGCCAGCGGTTGGGGGGTTGCCACTGAAGCTTTCTTT. Amino acids: CASGWGVATEAFF.

This clonotype has a count of ten or more. The rearrangement joins TRBV3-1 to TRBJ2-7; TRBD2 is a possible D gene (5 bases). The CDR3 spans 15 residues. CDR1 and CDR2 (germline): LGHDT, YNNKEL (reference sequence). Trimming removed 0 bases from V and 2 bases from J, with 11 bases in between. CDR3 bases: TGTGCCAGCAGCCAAGACGGCGGGCTGACCTACGAGCAGTACTTC. Its translation is CASSQDGGLTYEQYF.

The gene calls are TRBV20-1 and TRBJ2-6, with D hard to call. The ends were cut back, 8 bases at V and 6 bases at J, with 14 bases in the middle. Germline CDR1 is DFQATT and CDR2 is SNEGSKA (reference sequence). The CDR3 has 13 residues. This CDR3 is CSTTVLEANVLTF. CDR3 bases: TGCAGTACCACTGTTTTAGAGGCCAACGTCCTGACTTTC.

This clonotype was observed at least ten times. The rearrangement uses TRBV6-1 and TRBJ2-7; D gene unclear. The CDR3 length is 14 residues. The germline V and J ends were trimmed by 8 bases and 1 base, with 15 bases remaining between them. Per germline, CDR1 MNHNS and CDR2 SASEGT. CDR3: CASLDSDLSYEQYF. Here the CDR3 DNA reads TGTGCCAGCCTTGATTCGGACCTTTCCTACGAGCAGTACTTC.

V gene TRBV19 combines with J gene TRBJ1-2, with TRBD1 matching over 12 bases. The CDR3 consists of 15 residues. After removal of 1 base from V and 8 bases from J, the junction contained 5 bases not matched to a gene. From germline, CDR1 is LNHDA and CDR2 SQIVND (reference sequence). Here the CDR3 reads CASSIAGQGARGYTF. The CDR3 DNA reads TGTGCCAGTAGTATAGCGGGACAGGGGGCGCGCGGCTACACCTTC. Full variable domain (missing parts from reference TRBV19 and TRBJ1-2): DGGITQSPKYLFRKEGQNVTLSCEQNLNHDAMYWYRQDPGQGLRLIYYSQIVNDFQKGDIAEGYSVSREKKESFPLTVTSAQKNPTAFYLCASSIAGQGARGYTFGSGTRLTVV.

This clonotype showed up many times. This sequence joins TRBV27 and TRBJ2-7; D perhaps matches TRBD2 (5 bases). CDR1 and CDR2 from the germline V gene are MNHEY and SMNVEV (reference sequence). Trimming removed 5 bases from V and 3 bases from J, with 20 bases in between. The CDR3 extends over 16 amino acids. In nucleotides, the CDR3 is TGTGCCAGCAGTCTACCTCCGGGGAGTGGGTTCTACGAGCAGTACTTC. This gives the protein CASSLPPGSGFYEQYF.

The chain recombines TRBV29-1 with TRBJ2-7; 7 bases are a match to TRBD1. V was pared by 7 bases and J by 2 bases, with 8 bases of the junction left unmatched. Germline V lookup: CDR1 SQVTM, CDR2 ANQGSEA. The CDR3 is made up of 13 amino acids. The CDR3 bases are TGCAGCGCGCACCAGGGGGATGCCTACGAGCAGTACTTC. Translated: CSAHQGDAYEQYF.

Remarks on this clonotype: The missing conserved phenylalanine or tryptophan at the end of this CDR3 makes a read error likely. CDR3 DNA: TGCGCCAGCAGTCGGACACGGGGCTACGAGCAGTACCTC. It encodes CASSRTRGYEQYL. The chain links TRBV5-1 to TRBJ2-7; TRBD1 or TRBD2 may be the D gene (5 bases each). The length of the CDR3 is 13 residues. Germline CDR1 and CDR2: SGHRS and YFSETQ. Trimming removed 5 bases at V and 3 bases at J, with 12 bases between.

As for this clonotype: A much larger clone differs by one base, so this may be a read error. The rearrangement joins TRBV6-5 to TRBJ2-7; 15 bases align to TRBD2. Germline CDR1 reads MNHEY; CDR2 reads SVGAGI. V was pared by 4 bases and J by 3 bases, with 16 bases of the junction left unmatched. The CDR3 is made up of 20 amino acids. The CDR3 reads CASSFHPGTSGRIVHYEQYF. In DNA form, the CDR3 reads TGTGCCAGCAGTTTCCACCCCGGGACTAGCGGGAGGATAGTGCACTACGAGCAGTACTTC.

J is TRBJ2-3 and V is TRBV6-1, with D uncertain. V shed 0 bases and J shed 2 bases, with 9 bases lying between them. CDR1 and CDR2 (germline): MNHNS, SASEGT. The CDR3 length is 15 residues. The CDR3 loop is CASSEALTPTDTQYF. CDR3 coding DNA: TGTGCCAGCAGTGAAGCGCTGACTCCCACAGATACGCAGTATTTT.

This clonotype occurred many times. The genes are TRBV19 and TRBJ1-1, with TRBD1 as a possible D gene (5 bases). The CDR3 is 14 amino acids. Germline V lookup: CDR1 LNHDA, CDR2 SQIVND (reference sequence). The V end lost 1 base, the J end lost 3 bases, and 9 bases lay between the germline ends. Here the CDR3 reads CASSIVGDYTEAFF. The CDR3 DNA is TGTGCCAGTAGTATAGTGGGGGACTACACTGAAGCTTTCTTT.

The chain is built from TRBV5-1 and TRBJ2-7; D might be TRBD1 (6 bases). The germline gives CDR1 SGHRS, CDR2 YFSETQ. Trimming stripped 4 bases from V and 7 bases from J, with 18 bases between. This CDR3 region has 14 residues. The DNA of the CDR3 is TGCGCCAGCAGCGGAACGTGGCGGACAGCGGAGCAGTACTTC. Protein: CASSGTWRTAEQYF.

On this clonotype: A much larger clone lies a single base off, so this may be a read error. Since no conserved phenylalanine or tryptophan closes the CDR3, a read error is the likely cause. CDR3 nucleotide sequence: TGTGCCAGCAGCAGTGGTTCAGAGAACACTGAAGCTTTCCTT. Translating it yields CASSSGSENTEAFL. The chain links TRBV6-1 to TRBJ1-1, with no clear D. Between the trimmed V and J ends, which lost 6 bases and 1 base, there was a span of 12 bases. There are 14 residues in the CDR3. Germline CDR1 is MNHNS and CDR2 is SASEGT.

Of note for this clonotype: A much larger clone lies one base from this, so it may be a read error. This chain links TRBV5-6 with TRBJ2-7; possible D gene TRBD1, 5 bases. This CDR3 has 12 amino acids. V was trimmed by 6 bases and J by 6 bases, leaving 13 bases between them. Germline CDR1 SGHDT, CDR2 YYEEEE. In nucleotides, the CDR3 is TGTGCCAGCACCGCAGGGTGCTCCGAGCAGTACTTC. Protein sequence: CASTAGCSEQYF.

This clonotype was seen repeatedly, ten times or more. The rearrangement links TRBV6-1 to TRBJ1-1; TRBD1 might be the D (5 bases). The germline V gene encodes CDR1 MNHNS and CDR2 SASEGT. CDR3 length: 16 amino acids. The V and J ends lost 6 bases and 4 bases respectively, with 21 bases between them. The CDR3 nucleotides are TGTGCCAGCAGGAGTAGCTCACGTTGGGGCCCCACTGAAGCTTTCTTT. It codes for CASRSSSRWGPTEAFF.

This clonotype came up many times. The J gene is TRBJ2-7, the V gene TRBV5-1; D may be TRBD1 (5 bases). This CDR3 region has 14 residues. The ends were cut back, 2 bases at V and 3 bases at J, with 12 bases in the middle. The germline gives CDR1 SGHRS, CDR2 YFSETQ. CDR3 in DNA: TGCGCCAGCAGCTTTAGTACAGGCAACTACGAGCAGTACTTC. Amino acid sequence: CASSFSTGNYEQYF.